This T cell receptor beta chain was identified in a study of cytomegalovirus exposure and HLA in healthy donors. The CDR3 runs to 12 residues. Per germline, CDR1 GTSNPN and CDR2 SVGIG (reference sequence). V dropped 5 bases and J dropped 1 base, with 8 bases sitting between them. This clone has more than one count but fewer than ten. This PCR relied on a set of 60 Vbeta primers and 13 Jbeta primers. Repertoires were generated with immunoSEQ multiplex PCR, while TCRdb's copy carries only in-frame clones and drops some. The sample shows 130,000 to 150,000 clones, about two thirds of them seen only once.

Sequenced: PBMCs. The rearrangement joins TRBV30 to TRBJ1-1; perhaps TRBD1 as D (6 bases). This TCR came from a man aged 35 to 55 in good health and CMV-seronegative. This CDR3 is CAWGQWNTEAFF. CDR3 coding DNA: TGTGCCTGGGGACAGTGGAACACTGAAGCTTTCTTT.